This is a list of T cell receptor beta chains from one sample in a study of T cells in Graves' hyperthyroidism and ophthalmopathy. TCRdb re-called the multiplex PCR reads with MiXCR, one entry per CDR3 protein. The sample includes 700,000 or so distinct CDR3 sequences, about 17% of them seen just once. Material: blood. The source is a man aged 18 to 29 with Graves' hyperthyroidism. CDR3s include the opening cysteine and the closing phenylalanine or tryptophan. The D gene is left open where the match is weak. Only part of the rows carry a size: once, few, many, or a class if the clone is expanded.

>few|TRBJ2-7|TRBV20-1|.
TGCAGTGCTACCCGTATAGCGGAACTATACGAGCAGTACTTC
CSATRIAELYEQYF
>.|TRBJ2-2|TRBV20-1|.
TGCAGTGCTAGCCGAAACACCGGGGAGCTGTTTTTT
CSASRNTGELFF
>many|TRBJ2-3|TRBV7-2|TRBD2
TGTGCCAGCAGCTCCCGGGGTAGCGGGAGGAGTTTCGCAGATACGCAGTATTTT
CASSSRGSGRSFADTQYF
>.|TRBJ2-1|TRBV28|.
TGTGCCAGCTCCCAAGGGGGGTGCAATGAGCAGTTCTTC
CASSQGGCNEQFF
>.|TRBJ1-4|TRBV20-1|.
TGCAGTGCTAGAGATTGGGGGAAGGCTAATGAAAAACTGTTTTTT
CSARDWGKANEKLFF
>few|TRBJ1-5|TRBV7-9|.
TGTGCCAGCAGCTTAGGGTGGGACAATCAGCCCCAGCATTTT
CASSLGWDNQPQHF
>many|TRBJ2-7|TRBV12-3/TRBV12-4|TRBD2
TGTGCCAGCAGTTTAACTAGCGTATCCTACGAGCAGTACTTC
CASSLTSVSYEQYF
>many|TRBJ1-2|TRBV28|TRBD1
TGTGCCAGCAGTTGGGGGACAGGGGCCTCTGGCTACACCTTC
CASSWGTGASGYTF
>many|TRBJ2-7|TRBV28|TRBD1
TGTGCCAGCAGTTTTATACAGGGGGTCGAGCAGTACTTC
CASSFIQGVEQYF
>many|TRBJ2-2|TRBV12-3/TRBV12-4|TRBD2
TGTGCCAGCAGGCGACTAGCGGGAGCCGGGGAGCTGTTTTTT
CASRRLAGAGELFF
>few|TRBJ2-1|TRBV12-3/TRBV12-4|TRBD2
TGTGCCAGCAGTCCTTTGGGACTAGCGGAGTACAATGAGCAGTTCTTC
CASSPLGLAEYNEQFF
>many|TRBJ1-2|TRBV7-9|TRBD1
TGTGCCAGCAGGACAGGGGGCGGCTATGGCTACACCTTC
CASRTGGGYGYTF
>many|TRBJ2-3|TRBV2|.
TGTGCCAGCAGGACCCGCCCAGATACGCAGTATTTT
CASRTRPDTQYF
>.|TRBJ1-2|TRBV20-1|.
TGCAGTGCTAGGATCTGGGGCTATGGCTACACCTTC
CSARIWGYGYTF
>.|TRBJ2-5|TRBV3-1|TRBD2
TGTGCCAGCAGCCAAGTCACGAGACTAGCGAGGAGGGGAGAGACCCAGTACTTC
CASSQVTRLARRGETQYF
>.|TRBJ2-1|TRBV3-1|TRBD2
TGTGCCAGCAGCCAAGATTTCTGGGTAGCGGGAGCAATGCATGAGCAGTTCTTC
CASSQDFWVAGAMHEQFF
>.|TRBJ1-6|TRBV6-1|TRBD1
TGTGCCAGCAGGACAGGGACGGATTCACCCCTCCACTTT
CASRTGTDSPLHF
>.|TRBJ2-6|TRBV3-1|.
TGTGCCAGCAGCCAGCTAAGCCCAGGGGCCAACGTCCTGACTTTC
CASSQLSPGANVLTF
>many|TRBJ2-1|TRBV18|TRBD2
TGTGCCAGCTCACCACCTCTAGCGGGAGGGGATAATGAGCAGTTCTTC
CASSPPLAGGDNEQFF
>few|TRBJ1-1|TRBV18|.
TGTGCCAGCTCAGTCCGGGCAACGAGGAACACTGAAGCTTTCTTT
CASSVRATRNTEAFF
>.|TRBJ1-6|TRBV4-1|TRBD1
TGCGCCAGCAGCCAAGTCGGACAGGGGGCTTATTCACCCCTCCACTTT
CASSQVGQGAYSPLHF
>many|TRBJ2-3|TRBV11-2|TRBD2
TGTGCCAGCAGCTCTACCGGGACTAGCAGCACAGATACGCAGTATTTT
CASSSTGTSSTDTQYF
>.|TRBJ2-3|TRBV2|.
TGTGCCAGCAGTGAATACGGCACAGATACGCGGTATTTT
CASSEYGTDTRYF
>few|TRBJ1-5|TRBV19|TRBD1
TGTGCCAGTATCGGAGGGGGCACTGGCAATCAGCCCCAGCATTTT
CASIGGGTGNQPQHF
>few|TRBJ1-3|TRBV12-3/TRBV12-4|.
TGTGCCAGCAGCCAGGGACGAAACACCATATATTTT
CASSQGRNTIYF
>.|TRBJ2-3|TRBV5-4|TRBD2
TGTGCCAGCAGCTTGGATAGCGGGGTCACAGATACGCAGTATTTT
CASSLDSGVTDTQYF
>many|TRBJ2-3|TRBV5-1|.
TGCGCCAGCAGCTTTGACAGATCTAGCACAGATACGCAGTATTTT
CASSFDRSSTDTQYF
>many|TRBJ2-5|TRBV12-3/TRBV12-4|.
TGTGCCAGCAGTTTTGGGCTAGAAGGAGGAGAGACCCAGTACTTC
CASSFGLEGGETQYF
>few|TRBJ2-1|TRBV7-8|.
TGTGCCAGCAGCCTAGCAGATTCCACATACAATGAGCAGTTCTTC
CASSLADSTYNEQFF
>once|TRBJ2-3|TRBV24-1|.
TGTGCCACCAGTGATTCCCGCGCAAGTCTGGATTTT
CATSDSRASLDF
>few|TRBJ2-7|TRBV2|.
TGTGCCAGCAGGGGTGGGGACACCTACGAGCAGTACTTC
CASRGGDTYEQYF
>.|TRBJ1-4|TRBV2|.
TGTGCCAGCATCGGGCGGCGGGGCGAAAAACTGTTTTTT
CASIGRRGEKLFF
>.|TRBJ2-3|TRBV5-1|TRBD2
TGCGCCAGCAGGAGGTCTACTAGCGGGGGCACAGATACGCAGTATTTT
CASRRSTSGGTDTQYF
>few|TRBJ2-3|TRBV20-1|.
TGCAGTGCTAGACAGCATGCTAGCACAGATACGCAGTATTTT
CSARQHASTDTQYF
>many|TRBJ2-7|TRBV20-1|TRBD2
TGCAGTGCTAGAGCTCGACTAGCGGGGGGCTCCGAGCAGTACTTC
CSARARLAGGSEQYF
>.|TRBJ1-3|TRBV6-5|.
TGTGCCAGCAGTTACCAGGGGATGGGCTCTGGAAACACCATATATTTT
CASSYQGMGSGNTIYF
>few|TRBJ2-7|TRBV20-1|TRBD1
TGCAGTGCCACCGGGACAGGGGGCTACGAGCAGTACTTC
CSATGTGGYEQYF
>many|TRBJ2-7|TRBV3-1|TRBD1
TGTGCCAGCAGCCAAGACCCGGACAGGGGCTACGAGCAGTACTTC
CASSQDPDRGYEQYF
>many|TRBJ2-3|TRBV2|.
TGTGCCAGCACCTTGGATGGTGGCACAGATACGCAGTATTTT
CASTLDGGTDTQYF
>.|TRBJ1-6|TRBV27|.
TGTGCCAGCAGTACAGAGGGGGTGAATTCACCCCTCCACTTT
CASSTEGVNSPLHF
>many|TRBJ2-2|TRBV28|.
TGTGCCAGCAGGGGACGTTTGGGGCTACGCGACACCCTCACCGGGGAGCTGTTTTTT
CASRGRLGLRDTLTGELFF
>.|TRBJ1-3|TRBV11-2|.
TGTGCCAGCAGCTTCCCGCTGGGACCTGGAAACACCATATATTTT
CASSFPLGPGNTIYF
>many|TRBJ2-5|TRBV7-9|.
TGTGCCAGCAGCCCCCGGGGGATGGAGACCCAGTACTTC
CASSPRGMETQYF
>many|TRBJ2-5|TRBV3-1|.
TGTGCCAGCAGCCCTCGGGGCCTCCTCGGGGGGACCCAGTACTTC
CASSPRGLLGGTQYF
>many|TRBJ1-1|TRBV12-3/TRBV12-4|.
TGTGCCAGCAGTGGAGACCGTTATGAAGCTTTCTTT
CASSGDRYEAFF
>many|TRBJ2-7|TRBV28|.
TGTGCCAGCAGTAGGTTGGGGGGCCACGAGCAGTACTTC
CASSRLGGHEQYF
>many|TRBJ1-1|TRBV27|.
TGTGCCAGCAGTTTATCCGTACAGGGGAACACTGAAGCTTTCTTT
CASSLSVQGNTEAFF
>.|TRBJ2-1|TRBV3-1|TRBD2
TGTGCCAGCAGCCAAGATGAAAGCGGGAGGGGCAATGAGCAGTTCTTC
CASSQDESGRGNEQFF
>.|TRBJ1-3|TRBV7-2|.
TGTGCCAGCAGCTTAGAACAGGGAAACACCATACATTTT
CASSLEQGNTIHF
>.|TRBJ1-1|TRBV6-1|TRBD1
TGTGCCAGCAATCGACAGGGGAGACCCCGAAGTACTGAAGCTTTCTTT
CASNRQGRPRSTEAFF
>.|TRBJ2-1|TRBV7-2|TRBD2
TGTGCCAGCAGCTTCTCTAGCGGGGGTTTCAATGAGCAGTTCTTC
CASSFSSGGFNEQFF